The clone carrying this T cell receptor beta chain occurred a few times. This entry comes from a study of blood T cells in healthy people across ages. Combining a sample-barcoded 5' primer with a J-beta primer mix, a second PCR ran for roughly 7 to 12 cycles. MiXCR, run by TCRdb on the 5' RACE reads, gives a single entry per CDR3 protein. The table has around 790,000 distinct CDR3 sequences, 40% to 50% seen once. V lost 2 bases, J lost 2 bases, and 6 bases lay in between. This CDR3 region has 14 residues. Germline V gives CDR1 SGHVS, CDR2 FNYEAQ. The sequenced sample consisted of blood. This chain joins TRBV7-6 and TRBJ1-4; D gene unclear. The clonotype originates from a man between 60 and 75 years old in good health. CDR3 sequence: CASSLLGTNEKLFF. CDR3 sequence (DNA): TGTGCCAGCAGCTTATTAGGGACTAATGAAAAACTGTTTTTT.